These 23 T cell receptor beta chains originate from one sample sequenced in a study of blood T cells in healthy people across ages. Next came a second PCR, run for roughly 6 to 11 cycles, which used a sample-barcoded 5' primer along with a J-beta primer mix. TCRdb reprocessed the 5' RACE reads via MiXCR and lists one record per CDR3 protein. This table holds approximately 880,000 distinct CDR3 sequences, roughly 48% found once. Source material: blood. The receptors come from a man aged 30-40 years in good health.

The rearrangement links TRBV7-2 to TRBJ2-3; a weak D match, TRBD1 (6 bases). Germline V gene data show CDR1 as SGHTA and CDR2 as FQGNSA. The germline V and J ends were trimmed by 1 base and 2 bases, with 10 bases remaining between them. This CDR3 spans 15 amino acids. The CDR3 protein is CASSLDGTSTDTQYF. The CDR3 bases are TGTGCCAGCAGCTTAGACGGGACATCCACAGATACGCAGTATTTT.

Comment on this clonotype: A much more abundant neighbour one base away suggests this may be a read error. The DNA for the CDR3 is TGTGCCAGCAGCTTAGGAGCGGATGAGCAGTTCTTC. Translation gives CASSLGADEQFF. This chain joins TRBV7-2 and TRBJ2-1, with TRBD2 as a possible D gene (5 bases). Trimming pared 1 base from V and 8 bases from J, leaving 6 bases between. Germline V gene lookup returns CDR1 SGHTA and CDR2 FQGNSA. This CDR3 is 12 amino acids long.

This clonotype occurred a few times. The CDR3 region has the DNA TGTGCCAGCAGTTCCTCCGTTGGCGGGCCGTGGGATGAGCAGTTCTTC. Translated, it gives CASSSSVGGPWDEQFF. The chain combines TRBV28 with TRBJ2-1, with D possibly being TRBD2 (5 bases). V lost 4 bases, J lost 8 bases, and 21 bases lay in between. CDR1 and CDR2 from the germline V gene are MDHEN and SYDVKM. The CDR3 has 16 residues.

This clonotype was seen only a few times. J is TRBJ1-1 and V is TRBV5-1, with 8 bases aligning to TRBD1. After removal of 0 bases from V and 10 bases from J, the junction contained 11 bases not matched to a gene. The CDR3 has 15 amino acids. Germline CDR1 and CDR2: SGHRS and YFSETQ. The CDR3 sequence: CASSLEAQGAGGAFF. For the CDR3, the DNA is TGCGCCAGCAGCTTGGAGGCTCAGGGGGCGGGCGGAGCTTTCTTT. Full variable domain (outside the CDR3, taken from reference TRBV5-1 and TRBJ1-1): KAGVTQTPRYLIKTRGQQVTLSCSPISGHRSVSWYQQTPGQGLQFLFEYFSETQRNKGNFPGRFSGRQFSNSRSEMNVSTLELGDSALYLCASSLEAQGAGGAFFGQGTRLTVV.

This clonotype was recorded a few times. The rearrangement links TRBV6-2 or TRBV6-3 to TRBJ2-7, with D possibly TRBD2 on 6 matching bases. The CDR3 loop spans 16 amino acids. Trimming removed 4 bases from V and 6 bases from J, with 22 bases in between. The V gene's germline CDR1 is MNHEY and CDR2 SVGEGT. CDR3 sequence reads: CASSSPRDFRSGEQYF. Written as DNA, the CDR3 is TGTGCCAGCAGTTCCCCGCGGGACTTCCGAAGTGGCGAGCAGTACTTC.

As concerns this clonotype: A clone one base away is much larger, so this may be a read error. The chain recombines TRBV4-3 with TRBJ2-2, with D maybe TRBD2 (6 bases). The CDR3 runs 16 residues. Germline V gene sequence: CDR1 LGHNA, CDR2 YSLEER. V lost 1 base and J 1 base, leaving 10 bases between the germline ends. This CDR3 is CASSQGISGNTGELFF. Written as DNA, the CDR3 is TGCGCCAGCAGCCAAGGGATTAGCGGGAACACCGGGGAGCTGTTTTTT.

This clonotype has just a few counts. The chain joins TRBV29-1 to TRBJ2-1, with a possible D match to TRBD2 (5 bases). The CDR3 totals 13 residues. V lost 6 bases to trimming and J lost 3 bases, with 12 bases between them. The germline gives CDR1 SQVTM, CDR2 ANQGSEA. The CDR3 sequence: CSVQWGVYNEQFF. The CDR3 DNA follows: TGCAGCGTCCAGTGGGGAGTCTACAATGAGCAGTTCTTC.

The rearrangement joins TRBV18 to TRBJ2-1, with TRBD2 matching over 10 bases. Germline CDR1 reads KGHSH; CDR2 reads LQKENI. The V and J ends lost 10 bases and 2 bases, in that order; junction bases with no gene match: 5. The length of the CDR3 is 14 residues. The CDR3 spells CATSSGGPYNEQFF. The CDR3 DNA is TGTGCCACCTCTAGCGGGGGCCCCTACAATGAGCAGTTCTTC.

The genes are TRBV20-1 and TRBJ2-7; 9 bases map to TRBD1. The junction had 10 bases not matched to a gene; V was cut back by 5 bases and J by 2 bases. The CDR3 loop spans 15 amino acids. Germline V lookup: CDR1 DFQATT, CDR2 SNEGSKA (reference sequence). CDR3 sequence: CSARPPGQGTYEQYF. In DNA form, the CDR3 reads TGCAGTGCTCGACCCCCGGGACAGGGAACCTACGAGCAGTACTTC.

The sample holds many counts of this clonotype. This chain joins TRBV5-1 and TRBJ2-5, with 12 bases matching TRBD2. From germline, CDR1 is SGHRS and CDR2 YFSETQ. Trimming at V came to 0 bases and at J to 4 bases, leaving 10 bases not matched to a gene. The CDR3 totals 18 residues. The CDR3 coding sequence is TGCGCCAGCAGCTTGGGGCGAAGACTAGCGGGAGAGGGAGAGACCCAGTACTTC. Encoded protein: CASSLGRRLAGEGETQYF.

The gene calls are TRBV4-1 and TRBJ2-7; D call uncertain. The CDR3 has 13 residues. Germline loops: CDR1 MGHRA, CDR2 YSYEKL. V was pared by 2 bases and J by 4 bases, with 9 bases between. The CDR3 loop is CASSQQIAYEQYF. The CDR3 bases are TGCGCCAGCAGCCAACAGATCGCATACGAGCAGTACTTC.

The chain links TRBV28 to TRBJ1-5; tentative D call: TRBD1 (5 bases). This CDR3 is built from 14 residues. Germline CDR1 MDHEN, CDR2 SYDVKM. Trimming left V 10 bases short and J 6 bases short, with 19 bases between. For the CDR3, the DNA is TGTGCCATCACATCAGGGCCTGAGGGTCAGCCCCAGCATTTT. This sequence encodes CAITSGPEGQPQHF.

The J gene is TRBJ2-1, the V gene TRBV5-1; TRBD2 agrees at 7 bases. The V gene's germline CDR1 is SGHRS and CDR2 YFSETQ. After removal of 1 base from V and 5 bases from J, the junction contained 9 bases not matched to a gene. The CDR3 has 16 residues. For the CDR3, the DNA is TGCGCCAGCAGCTTGAGGGGAGGGGCCGGCAACAATGAGCAGTTCTTC. Residues: CASSLRGGAGNNEQFF.

The chain employs TRBV5-1 and TRBJ1-2, with TRBD1 identical over 7 bases. Germline lookup yields CDR1 SGHRS and CDR2 YFSETQ. The CDR3 totals 14 residues. With 0 bases clipped from V and 8 bases from J, the junction kept 7 bases outside the gene matches. The CDR3 sequence is CASSLGTGPLGYTF. The CDR3 DNA is TGCGCCAGCAGCTTGGGGACAGGTCCCCTCGGCTACACCTTC.

In its sample, this clonotype was seen a few times. V gene TRBV3-1 combines with J gene TRBJ2-3; 13 bases map to TRBD2. This CDR3 has 17 amino acids. V lost 2 bases, J lost 5 bases, and 7 bases stayed unmatched. Looked up from germline, CDR1 is LGHDT and CDR2 is YNNKEL (reference sequence). CDR3 in amino acids: CASSQRLAGGLGDTQYF. The CDR3 DNA reads TGTGCCAGCAGCCAAAGACTAGCGGGGGGACTGGGAGATACGCAGTATTTT.

The chain carries TRBV5-1 and TRBJ2-5, with 8 bases lining up with TRBD1. The CDR3 totals 14 residues. Germline CDR1 and CDR2: SGHRS and YFSETQ. Trimming at V came to 0 bases and at J to 5 bases, leaving 3 bases not matched to a gene. CDR3 sequence: CASSLGQGMETQYF. Here the CDR3 DNA reads TGCGCCAGCAGCTTGGGACAGGGGATGGAGACCCAGTACTTC.

The V gene is TRBV4-3, the J gene TRBJ1-2; tentative D call: TRBD1 (5 bases). In germline, CDR1 is LGHNA, CDR2 YSLEER. The CDR3 has 14 amino acids. The V gene lost 0 bases and the J gene lost 3 bases, with 8 bases spanning the gap. Here the CDR3 reads CASSQEDSYYGYTF. The CDR3 DNA sequence: TGCGCCAGCAGCCAAGAAGACAGCTACTATGGCTACACCTTC.

The chain uses TRBV6-2 or TRBV6-3 and TRBJ2-3; D perhaps matches TRBD1 (5 bases). With 4 bases removed from V and 1 base from J, the gap between germline ends came to 15 bases. This CDR3 region has 16 residues. The germline V gene has CDR1 MNHEY and CDR2 SVGEGT. The CDR3 loop reads CASSSPQGRGTDTQYF. CDR3 sequence (DNA): TGTGCCAGCAGTTCGCCTCAGGGAAGGGGCACAGATACGCAGTATTTT.

The gene calls are TRBV9 and TRBJ2-2; 11 bases align to TRBD1. Germline V gives CDR1 SGDLS, CDR2 YYNGEE. The CDR3 consists of 17 residues. V lost 4 bases and J lost 5; bases outside the gene matches: 10. CDR3 in amino acids: CASSRNPGTGGTGELFF. The DNA for the CDR3 is TGTGCCAGCAGCCGCAATCCCGGGACAGGGGGAACCGGGGAGCTGTTTTTT.

V and J are TRBV25-1 and TRBJ1-2; TRBD1 might be the D (6 bases). The V end lost 6 bases, the J end lost 4 bases, and 15 bases lay between the germline ends. Germline V CDR1 and CDR2: MGHDK, SYGVNS. CDR3 length: 14 residues. CDR3 DNA sequence: TGTGCCAGCAGGCAAACAGGGTATTGCTATGGCTACACCTTC. Translating it yields CASRQTGYCYGYTF.

This chain uses TRBV4-2 with TRBJ2-1, with no clear D. The CDR3 has 16 residues. Germline V gene sequence: CDR1 LGHNA, CDR2 YNFKEQ. V lost 0 bases and J 8 bases, leaving 17 bases between the germline ends. DNA for the CDR3: TGTGCCAGCAGCCAAGACCTATCCCAACCCCCCTATGAGCAGTTCTTC. It codes for CASSQDLSQPPYEQFF.

This clonotype has a handful of counts. The CDR3 loop reads CASSGGLGINEQYF. As DNA, the CDR3 is TGTGCCAGCAGCGGGGGACTGGGAATTAACGAGCAGTACTTC. The chain carries TRBV9 and TRBJ2-7; weak D call: TRBD2 (6 bases). This CDR3 has 14 amino acids. In germline, CDR1 is SGDLS, CDR2 YYNGEE. V lost 3 bases and J lost 5, with 15 bases in between.

Here the CDR3 reads CASTDRAGQGAFYNEQFF. DNA of the CDR3: TGTGCCAGCACCGATCGTGCAGGACAGGGGGCCTTCTACAATGAGCAGTTCTTC. The genes are TRBV7-2 and TRBJ2-1, with 11 bases lining up with TRBD1. V lost 7 bases, J lost 3 bases, and 14 bases stayed unmatched. The CDR3 is 18 amino acids. CDR1 SGHTA and CDR2 FQGNSA come from the germline V gene.